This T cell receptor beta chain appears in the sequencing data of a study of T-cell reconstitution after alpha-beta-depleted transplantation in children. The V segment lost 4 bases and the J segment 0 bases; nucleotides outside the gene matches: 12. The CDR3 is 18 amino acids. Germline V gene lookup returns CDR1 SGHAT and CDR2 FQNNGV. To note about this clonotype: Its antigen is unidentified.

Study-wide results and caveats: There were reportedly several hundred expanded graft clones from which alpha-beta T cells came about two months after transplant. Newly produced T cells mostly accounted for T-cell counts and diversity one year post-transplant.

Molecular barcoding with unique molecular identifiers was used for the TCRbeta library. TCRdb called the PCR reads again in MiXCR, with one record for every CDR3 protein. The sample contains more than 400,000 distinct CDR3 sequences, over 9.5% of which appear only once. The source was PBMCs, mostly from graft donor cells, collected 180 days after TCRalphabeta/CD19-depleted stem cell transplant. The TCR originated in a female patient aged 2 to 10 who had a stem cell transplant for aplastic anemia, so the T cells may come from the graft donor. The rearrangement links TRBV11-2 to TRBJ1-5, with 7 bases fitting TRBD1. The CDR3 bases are TGTGCCAGCAGCTCCGCCCGGGACAGACTTCATAGCAATCAGCCCCAGCATTTT. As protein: CASSSARDRLHSNQPQHF.